This T cell receptor (beta chain) was documented in a study of control samples from healthy donors and cancer patients. TCRdb keeps only in-frame clones here, not all; method: immunoSEQ multiplex PCR. The listing records about 190,000 clones. The CDR3 extends over 13 amino acids. Trimming at V came to 5 bases and at J to 4 bases, leaving 5 bases not matched to a gene. Germline-derived CDR1 and CDR2 are SQVTM and ANQGSEA. The chain joins TRBV29-1 to TRBJ1-5, with TRBD1 matching 7 bases. Sequenced: blood. This clonotype was sampled from a woman aged 30 to 39 in good health. In DNA form, the CDR3 reads TGCAGCGTTCTCGGACAGGTGAATCAGCCCCAGCATTTT. Translating gives CSVLGQVNQPQHF.